This T cell receptor (beta chain) was identified in a study of cytomegalovirus exposure and HLA in healthy donors. Study details: The 120 or so validation repertoires used the same platform as the roughly 670 first-cohort repertoires (as reported by a later analysis). Study-level findings and limits: Rarity held for most TCR sequences, but there were some public TCRs that occurred in many donors. CMV antigen specificity of a few CMV-associated chains was confirmed in vitro.

TCRdb keeps only in-frame clones here, not all; method: immunoSEQ multiplex PCR. The sample holds some 180,000 clones; approximately 89% are singletons and the top ten take roughly 7%. The study drew the donors from its approximately 120-subject validation cohort, separate from the 666-subject first cohort. Trimming left V 5 bases short and J 0 bases short, with 11 bases between. Germline V gene sequence: CDR1 SEHNR, CDR2 FQNEAQ (reference sequence). This CDR3 region has 15 residues. A remark on this clone: Its antigen remains unidentified.

The clonotype originates from a man aged 25-40 years in good health and CMV-seropositive. Sequenced material: PBMCs. The rearrangement uses TRBV7-9 and TRBJ1-5; a possible D gene is TRBD1 (5 bases). The CDR3 DNA sequence: TGTGCCAGCAGCCCGGGACTTGATAGCAATCAGCCCCAGCATTTT. Encoded protein: CASSPGLDSNQPQHF.